A single sample is the source of the 28 T cell receptor beta chains below, sequenced in a study of identical twins. TCRdb re-called the 5' RACE reads through MiXCR, storing one row per CDR3 protein. This table holds roughly 500,000 distinct CDR3 sequences, 20% to 25% found once. These data are also associated with another study on T cells expressing NK-cell markers.

The sequenced sample was CD4+ T cells sorted from blood. These receptors all stem from a woman aged 18 to 35 in good health.

This chain connects TRBV9 to TRBJ1-3; possible D gene TRBD1, 5 bases. Looked up from germline, CDR1 is SGDLS and CDR2 is YYNGEE. CDR3 length: 17 residues. Trimming removed 2 bases from V and 0 bases from J, with 15 bases in between. The CDR3 nucleotides read TGTGCCAGCAGCGTTCGGGACTCCCTGAGCTCTGGAAACACCATATATTTT. Protein sequence: CASSVRDSLSSGNTIYF.

This clonotype came up a few times. V usage is TRBV5-1 and J usage is TRBJ2-3, with D possibly being TRBD1 (6 bases). From germline, CDR1 is SGHRS and CDR2 YFSETQ. Between the trimmed V and J ends, which lost 9 bases and 4 bases, there was a span of 24 bases. The CDR3 length is 16 residues. The CDR3 DNA reads as TGCGCCACCCAAGCCGGGACACTCTCCAGGGCAGATACGCAGTATTTT. It yields the protein CATQAGTLSRADTQYF.

The sample holds a few counts of this clonotype. The chain combines TRBV5-1 with TRBJ2-1; 7 bases fit TRBD2. Per the germline V gene, CDR1 is SGHRS and CDR2 is YFSETQ. Trimming cost V 4 bases and J 8 bases; bases outside gene matches: 9. The CDR3 covers 14 residues. In DNA, the CDR3 is TGCGCCAGCAGCGCTTCAGCGGGGCGGGATGAGCAGTTCTTC. This codes for CASSASAGRDEQFF.

This chain connects TRBV7-9 to TRBJ2-7; weak D call: TRBD2 (6 bases). Germline V gene sequence: CDR1 SEHNR, CDR2 FQNEAQ (reference sequence). V was clipped by 10 bases and J by 3 bases, with 16 bases between them. The CDR3 totals 13 residues. This CDR3 is CAIEPGLLYEQYF. Here the CDR3 DNA reads TGTGCCATAGAGCCGGGACTCCTCTACGAGCAGTACTTC.

This sequence joins TRBV9 and TRBJ2-3, with D perhaps matching TRBD1 (6 bases). Looked up from germline, CDR1 is SGDLS and CDR2 is YYNGEE. V lost 2 bases and J 2 bases, leaving 12 bases between the germline ends. CDR3 length: 15 residues. The CDR3 DNA reads TGTGCCAGCAGCGTGCGAGGGGGAACCACAGATACGCAGTATTTT. This translates into CASSVRGGTTDTQYF.

There are a few counts of this clonotype. The rearrangement links TRBV6-6 to TRBJ1-5, with 7 nucleotides matching TRBD1. V lost 10 bases, J lost 9 bases, and 9 bases stayed unmatched. Germline values: CDR1 MNHNY, CDR2 SVGAGI (reference sequence). The CDR3 covers 12 residues. The CDR3 DNA is TGTGCCACCGAGGGGGCCCTCGGGCCCCAGCATTTT. This translates into CATEGALGPQHF.

This chain links TRBV11-2 with TRBJ2-7; 10 nucleotides agree with TRBD1. CDR1 is SGHAT, CDR2 FQNNGV, per germline. This CDR3 has 13 residues. J lost 5 bases, V lost 5 bases, and 3 bases had no gene match. DNA of the CDR3: TGTGCCAGCAGCGGGGGACAGGGGAACGAGCAGTACTTC. Translated, it gives CASSGGQGNEQYF.

J is TRBJ2-3 and V is TRBV7-8; a possible D gene is TRBD1 (6 bases). The CDR3 extends over 15 amino acids. V lost 2 bases to trimming and J lost 0 bases, with 9 bases between them. Germline V CDR1 and CDR2: SGHVS, FQNEAQ. The CDR3 protein is CASSLMGTSTDTQYF. CDR3 bases: TGTGCCAGCAGCTTAATGGGGACAAGCACAGATACGCAGTATTTT.

The table lists this clonotype with many counts. The chain joins TRBV6-5 to TRBJ1-1; 7 bases fit TRBD1. V was clipped by 8 bases and J by 7 bases; unmatched bases: 7. The CDR3 is 12 residues long. Germline V CDR1 and CDR2: MNHEY, SVGAGI. The CDR3 region is CASRGDRSEAFF. In DNA, the CDR3 is TGTGCCAGCCGGGGGGACAGAAGTGAAGCTTTCTTT.

This chain connects TRBV29-1 to TRBJ2-7; 9 nucleotides align to TRBD1. The CDR3 has 13 residues. Germline trimming cut 6 bases from V and 3 bases from J; bases unmatched to any gene: 6. CDR1 and CDR2 (germline): SQVTM, ANQGSEA. DNA of the CDR3: TGCAGCGTGGGACAGGGTCCCCTCTACGAGCAGTACTTC. It specifies CSVGQGPLYEQYF.

The chain carries TRBV5-1 and TRBJ1-4, with 10 bases lining up with TRBD1. Germline V gives CDR1 SGHRS, CDR2 YFSETQ. The CDR3 has 17 residues. With V trimmed by 0 bases and J by 5 bases, 7 bases remained unmatched. CDR3 region: CASSLAPPGQGNEKLFF. The CDR3 DNA sequence: TGCGCCAGCAGCTTGGCGCCTCCGGGACAGGGGAATGAAAAACTGTTTTTT.

V and J are TRBV5-1 and TRBJ2-3; D remains ambiguous. Per the germline V gene, CDR1 is SGHRS and CDR2 is YFSETQ. V lost 0 bases, J lost 2 bases, and 13 bases lay in between. The CDR3 has 16 amino acids. As DNA, the CDR3 is TGCGCCAGCAGCTTGGGGGTTCGCGGAATCACAGATACGCAGTATTTT. Its translation is CASSLGVRGITDTQYF.

This clonotype has just a few counts. The chain joins TRBV19 to TRBJ1-1; 11 bases agree with TRBD1. V shed 8 bases and J 5 bases; nucleotides not matched to a gene: 7. Germline-derived CDR1 and CDR2 are LNHDA and SQIVND (reference sequence). This CDR3 region has 14 residues. The CDR3 loop reads CASAGQGARTEAFF. CDR3 coding DNA: TGTGCCAGTGCCGGACAGGGGGCGAGGACTGAAGCTTTCTTT.

The J gene is TRBJ2-5, the V gene TRBV5-1; D is possibly TRBD2 (5 bases). The CDR3 runs to 13 residues. Per germline, CDR1 SGHRS and CDR2 YFSETQ. Trimming pared 1 base from V and 3 bases from J, leaving 7 bases between. The CDR3 DNA reads as TGCGCCAGCAGCTTGTGGAGGAAAGAGACCCAGTACTTC. It yields the protein CASSLWRKETQYF.

The chain couples TRBV20-1 to TRBJ2-7; weak D call: TRBD2 (5 bases). CDR1 is DFQATT, CDR2 SNEGSKA, per germline (reference sequence). Trimming pared 1 base from V and 6 bases from J, leaving 13 bases between. This CDR3 contains 13 residues. The CDR3 nucleotides are TGCAGTGCTAGAGGGGAGTCGTACCCCGAGCAGTACTTC. As protein: CSARGESYPEQYF.

This clonotype was counted a few times. This chain uses TRBV6-4 with TRBJ1-2; 7 nucleotides match TRBD1. CDR3 length: 13 amino acids. Germline lookup yields CDR1 MRHNA and CDR2 SNTAGT. J lost 6 bases, V lost 2 bases, and 3 bases had no gene match. The CDR3 sequence: CASSDRGLNGYTF. The CDR3 nucleotides read TGTGCCAGCAGTGACAGGGGGCTTAATGGCTACACCTTC.

The rearrangement joins TRBV20-1 to TRBJ2-7, with 7 bases fitting TRBD2. CDR1 DFQATT and CDR2 SNEGSKA come from the germline V gene (reference sequence). The CDR3 is 16 amino acids. The V gene end was trimmed by 0 bases and the J gene end by 0 bases; junction bases not matched to a gene: 8. CDR3 in DNA: TGCAGTGCTAGAGATAACGCGGGAGCTCGCTCCTACGAGCAGTACTTC. Translating it yields CSARDNAGARSYEQYF.

The chain has TRBV12-3 or TRBV12-4 and TRBJ2-1; D is undetermined. CDR3 length: 13 residues. Between the trimmed V and J ends, which lost 6 bases and 6 bases, there was a span of 12 bases. CDR3 in DNA: TGTGCCAGCAGGTTAAGTCAGAGCAATGAGCAGTTCTTC. Its translation: CASRLSQSNEQFF.

This clonotype has at least ten counts. This sequence joins TRBV20-1 and TRBJ1-6; D not resolved. Germline V gene data show CDR1 as DFQATT and CDR2 as SNEGSKA (reference sequence). V lost 2 bases to trimming and J lost 10 bases, with 21 bases between them. CDR3 length: 16 residues. CDR3 nucleotides: TGCAGTGCTAGACAACAGCGCGGACGGATGCCGTCACCCCTCCACTTT. This codes for CSARQQRGRMPSPLHF.

This clonotype was picked up a small number of times. The rearrangement joins TRBV6-1 to TRBJ1-4, with D possibly matching TRBD1 (5 bases). Between the trimmed V and J ends, which lost 6 bases and 8 bases, there was a span of 13 bases. The germline gives CDR1 MNHNS, CDR2 SASEGT. This CDR3 comprises 13 residues. CDR3 region: CASRTPGGEKLFF. Written as DNA, the CDR3 is TGTGCCAGCAGAACCCCGGGGGGGGAAAAACTGTTTTTT.

There are a few counts of this clonotype. V gene TRBV10-2 combines with J gene TRBJ2-2; D unclear. Germline CDR1 and CDR2: WSHSY and SAAADI. The V end lost 8 bases, the J end lost 4 bases, and 14 bases lay between the germline ends. The CDR3 is 14 residues long. The CDR3 coding sequence is TGCGCCAGCGCACATCAGTCAGGCACCGGGGAGCTGTTTTTT. Translating it yields CASAHQSGTGELFF.

This chain connects TRBV6-2 or TRBV6-3 to TRBJ2-1, with D unclear. The V gene lost 2 bases and the J gene lost 5 bases, with 10 bases spanning the gap. The CDR3 length is 14 residues. Looked up from germline, CDR1 is MNHEY and CDR2 is SVGEGT. CDR3 nucleotide sequence: TGTGCCAGCAGTTACCCTGACTGGCACAATGAGCAGTTCTTC. It codes for CASSYPDWHNEQFF.

This clonotype was detected only a few times. J is TRBJ2-3 and V is TRBV4-3; 7 bases align to TRBD2. There are 16 residues in the CDR3. V lost 4 bases and J lost 2; bases outside the gene matches: 9. Germline V gene sequence: CDR1 LGHNA, CDR2 YSLEER. CDR3 loop: CASSPAWGGITDTQYF. The CDR3 nucleotides are TGCGCCAGCAGCCCAGCTTGGGGGGGGATCACAGATACGCAGTATTTT.

The table lists this clonotype with many counts. This chain uses TRBV12-3 or TRBV12-4 with TRBJ1-6; D is undetermined. Trimming took off 3 bases at V and 3 bases at J, with 6 bases between the two ends. The CDR3 has 14 amino acids. DNA for the CDR3: TGTGCCAGCAGTTTGCCCCTCTATAATTCACCCCTCCACTTT. It encodes CASSLPLYNSPLHF.

This clonotype turned up a few times. CDR3 nucleotides: TGCGCCAGCAGCTATCTCCCGACAGGACTCATGAACACTGAAGCTTTCTTT. Translated, it gives CASSYLPTGLMNTEAFF. This chain connects TRBV5-1 to TRBJ1-1, with a possible D match to TRBD1 (6 bases). This CDR3 has 17 amino acids. Trimming took off 3 bases at V and 0 bases at J, with 18 bases between the two ends. Germline loops: CDR1 SGHRS, CDR2 YFSETQ. Drawing the rest from reference TRBV5-1 and TRBJ1-1, the complete variable domain is KAGVTQTPRYLIKTRGQQVTLSCSPISGHRSVSWYQQTPGQGLQFLFEYFSETQRNKGNFPGRFSGRQFSNSRSEMNVSTLELGDSALYLCASSYLPTGLMNTEAFFGQGTRLTVV.

V usage is TRBV20-1 and J usage is TRBJ1-4; 8 positions match TRBD1. Germline V gene data show CDR1 as DFQATT and CDR2 as SNEGSKA (reference sequence). J was trimmed by 6 bases and V by 1 base; bases with no gene match: 4. The CDR3 contains 14 residues. As DNA, the CDR3 is TGCAGTGCTAGAGGGCGGACAGGGTATGAAAAACTGTTTTTT. It specifies CSARGRTGYEKLFF.

This clonotype has ten or more counts. The chain carries TRBV12-3 or TRBV12-4 and TRBJ2-1; no firm D call. Trimming removed 10 bases at V and 7 bases at J, with 11 bases between. The CDR3 is 11 amino acids. CDR3 in DNA: TGTGCCAACTCGAATGGGAATGAGCAGTTCTTC. Protein: CANSNGNEQFF.

J is TRBJ2-1 and V is TRBV20-1; 12 bases are a match to TRBD2. Trimming cost V 7 bases and J 0 bases; bases outside gene matches: 4. The CDR3 length is 15 residues. Germline V lookup: CDR1 DFQATT, CDR2 SNEGSKA (reference sequence). CDR3 sequence (DNA): TGCAGTGGGACTAGCGGGGTCGTCTCCTACAATGAGCAGTTCTTC. Protein: CSGTSGVVSYNEQFF.